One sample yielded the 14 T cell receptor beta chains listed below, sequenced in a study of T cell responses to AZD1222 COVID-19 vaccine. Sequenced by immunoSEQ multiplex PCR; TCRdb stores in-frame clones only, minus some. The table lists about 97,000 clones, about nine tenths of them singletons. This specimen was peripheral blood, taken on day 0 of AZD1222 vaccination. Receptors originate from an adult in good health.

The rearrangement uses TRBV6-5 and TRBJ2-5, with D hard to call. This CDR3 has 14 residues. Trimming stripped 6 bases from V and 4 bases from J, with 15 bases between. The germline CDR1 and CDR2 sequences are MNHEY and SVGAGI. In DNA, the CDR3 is TGTGCCAGCAGCGCCCGTACTCGAGGAGAGACCCAGTACTTC. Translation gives CASSARTRGETQYF.

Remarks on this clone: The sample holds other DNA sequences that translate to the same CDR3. For the CDR3, the DNA is TGCGCCAGCAGCCAAGATGCTGAAGCTTTCTTT. Amino acids: CASSQDAEAFF. The chain is built from TRBV4-1 and TRBJ1-1; D is undetermined. There are 11 residues in the CDR3. V lost 0 bases, J lost 6 bases, and 2 bases lay in between. Per germline, CDR1 MGHRA and CDR2 YSYEKL.

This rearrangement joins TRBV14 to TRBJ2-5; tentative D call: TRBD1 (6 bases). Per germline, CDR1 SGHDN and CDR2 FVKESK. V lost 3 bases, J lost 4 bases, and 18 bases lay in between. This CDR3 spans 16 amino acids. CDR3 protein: CASSQGRQVLRETQYF. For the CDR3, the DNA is TGTGCCAGCAGCCAGGGTCGACAGGTCCTCCGAGAGACCCAGTACTTC.

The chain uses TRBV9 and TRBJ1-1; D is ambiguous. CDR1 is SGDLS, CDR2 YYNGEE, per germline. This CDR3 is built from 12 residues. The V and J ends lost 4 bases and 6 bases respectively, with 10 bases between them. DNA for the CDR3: TGTGCCAGCAGCCCCAGTGGGGCTGAAGCTTTCTTT. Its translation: CASSPSGAEAFF.

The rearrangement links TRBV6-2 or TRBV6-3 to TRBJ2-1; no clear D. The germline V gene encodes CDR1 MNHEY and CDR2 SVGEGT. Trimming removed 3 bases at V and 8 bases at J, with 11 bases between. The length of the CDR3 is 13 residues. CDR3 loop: CASSYLVGDEQFF. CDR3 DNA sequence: TGTGCCAGCAGTTATCTGGTTGGGGATGAGCAGTTCTTC.

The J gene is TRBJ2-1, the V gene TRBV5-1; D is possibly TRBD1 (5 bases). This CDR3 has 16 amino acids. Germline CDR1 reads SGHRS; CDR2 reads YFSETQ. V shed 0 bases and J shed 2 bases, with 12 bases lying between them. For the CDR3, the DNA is TGCGCCAGCAGCTTGGAAAGGGGTGGGGCCTACAATGAGCAGTTCTTC. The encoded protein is CASSLERGGAYNEQFF.

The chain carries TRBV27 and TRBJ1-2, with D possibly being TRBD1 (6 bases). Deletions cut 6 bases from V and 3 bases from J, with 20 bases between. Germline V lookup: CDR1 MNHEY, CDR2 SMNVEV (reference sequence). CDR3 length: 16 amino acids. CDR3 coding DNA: TGTGCCAGCAGGCCACATACAGGGATTTACCACTATGGCTACACCTTC. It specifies CASRPHTGIYHYGYTF.

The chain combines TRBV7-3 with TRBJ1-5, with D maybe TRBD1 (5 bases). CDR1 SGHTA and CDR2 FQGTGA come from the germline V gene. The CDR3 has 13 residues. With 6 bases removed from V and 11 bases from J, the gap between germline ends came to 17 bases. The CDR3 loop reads CASSVNQGEAQHF. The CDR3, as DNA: TGTGCCAGCAGTGTCAACCAGGGTGAGGCCCAGCATTTT.

In nucleotides, the CDR3 is TGTGCCAGCAGCTGGGGACTGGTTTTTGGTCCCGGGGAGCTGTTTTTT. Protein sequence: CASSWGLVFGPGELFF. The V call is TRBV5-4, the J call TRBJ2-2; D is perhaps TRBD2 (6 bases). The CDR3 loop spans 16 amino acids. Trimming shortened V by 3 bases and J by 6 bases, and 18 bases separated the two germline ends. Germline lookup yields CDR1 SGHNT and CDR2 YYREEE (reference sequence).

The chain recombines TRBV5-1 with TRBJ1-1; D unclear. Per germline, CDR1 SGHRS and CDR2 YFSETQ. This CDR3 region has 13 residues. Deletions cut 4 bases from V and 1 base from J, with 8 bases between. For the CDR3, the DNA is TGCGCCAGCAGCCCCCGGTGGAACACTGAAGCTTTCTTT. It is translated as CASSPRWNTEAFF.

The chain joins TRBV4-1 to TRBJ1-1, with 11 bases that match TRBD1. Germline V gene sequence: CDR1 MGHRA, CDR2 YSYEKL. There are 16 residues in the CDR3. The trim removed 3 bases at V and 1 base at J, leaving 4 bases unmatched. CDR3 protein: CASSHGQGAGNTEAFF. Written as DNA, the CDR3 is TGCGCCAGCAGCCACGGACAGGGGGCAGGGAACACTGAAGCTTTCTTT.

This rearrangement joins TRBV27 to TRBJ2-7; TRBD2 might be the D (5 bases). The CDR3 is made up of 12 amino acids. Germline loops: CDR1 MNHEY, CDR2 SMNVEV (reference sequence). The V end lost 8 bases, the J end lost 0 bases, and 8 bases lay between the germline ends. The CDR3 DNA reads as TGTGCCAGCGGACTGTCCTCCTACGAGCAGTACTTC. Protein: CASGLSSYEQYF.

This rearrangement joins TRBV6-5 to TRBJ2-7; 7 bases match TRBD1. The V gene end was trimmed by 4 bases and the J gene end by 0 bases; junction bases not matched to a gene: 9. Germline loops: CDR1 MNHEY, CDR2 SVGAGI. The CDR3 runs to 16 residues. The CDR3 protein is CASSSGTGENSYEQYF. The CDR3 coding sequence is TGTGCCAGCAGTTCGGGAACAGGGGAGAACTCCTACGAGCAGTACTTC.

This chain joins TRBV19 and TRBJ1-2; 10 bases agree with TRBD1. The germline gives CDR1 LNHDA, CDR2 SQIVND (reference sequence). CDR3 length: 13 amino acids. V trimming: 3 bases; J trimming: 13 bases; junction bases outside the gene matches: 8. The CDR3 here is CASSISGTGVSTF. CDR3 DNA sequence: TGTGCCAGTAGTATCTCCGGGACAGGGGTTTCCACCTTC.